One sample yielded the 10 T cell receptor beta chains listed below, sequenced in a study of shared clonotypes between healthy human individuals. Sequencing used immunoSEQ multiplex PCR; TCRdb keeps in-frame clones, though not all of them. The table records roughly 1,600,000 clones, approximately 98.5% of them present only once. Sequencing was carried out using naive CD4+ T cells sorted from blood. Subset: CD45RA+ positively selected. The receptors shown here come from a man aged 25 to 45 in good health.

V usage is TRBV2 and J usage is TRBJ2-1; 9 bases agree with TRBD1. Germline values: CDR1 SNHLY, CDR2 FYNNEI. J gave up 1 base and V 1 base, and 5 bases lay outside the gene matches. The CDR3 totals 17 residues. The chain's CDR3 is CASSEDRGLFSYNEQFF. CDR3 bases: TGTGCCAGCAGTGAAGACAGGGGGCTCTTTTCCTACAATGAGCAGTTCTTC. Full variable domain (remainder filled in from reference TRBV2 and TRBJ2-1): EPEVTQTPSHQVTQMGQEVILRCVPISNHLYFYWYRQILGQKVEFLVSFYNNEISEKSEIFDDQFSVERPDGSNFTLKIRSTKLEDSAMYFCASSEDRGLFSYNEQFFGPGTRLTVL.

The J gene is TRBJ2-1, the V gene TRBV18; TRBD1 is a possible D gene (6 bases). Trimming stripped 0 bases from V and 7 bases from J, with 13 bases between. Germline values: CDR1 KGHSH, CDR2 LQKENI. The CDR3 is made up of 15 amino acids. CDR3 nucleotides: TGTGCCAGCTCACCACCGGACAGCTCGAAGAATGAGCAGTTCTTC. Translated: CASSPPDSSKNEQFF.

The genes are TRBV18 and TRBJ2-7, with 7 bases identical to TRBD1. The V and J ends lost 2 bases and 6 bases, in that order; junction bases with no gene match: 7. The germline gives CDR1 KGHSH, CDR2 LQKENI. The CDR3 totals 14 residues. The CDR3 spells CASSPASQGSEQYF. As DNA, the CDR3 is TGTGCCAGCTCACCAGCCTCACAGGGGAGCGAGCAGTACTTC.

This clone was observed a single time. The chain couples TRBV6-5 to TRBJ2-7, with 7 positions matching TRBD2. From germline, CDR1 is MNHEY and CDR2 SVGAGI. This CDR3 spans 11 amino acids. Unmatched junction bases numbered 1, after V lost 8 bases and J lost 3 bases. The CDR3 loop reads CASGGGYEQYF. As DNA, the CDR3 is TGTGCCAGCGGGGGGGGCTACGAGCAGTACTTC.

This clone was seen a single time. The rearrangement joins TRBV27 to TRBJ2-2, with no clear D. Trimming removed 5 bases from V and 4 bases from J, with 5 bases in between. CDR3 length equals 12 residues. Germline CDR1 and CDR2: MNHEY and SMNVEV (reference sequence). CDR3 coding DNA: TGTGCCAGCAGTCGACTCACCGGGGAGCTGTTTTTT. Its translation: CASSRLTGELFF.

The chain is built from TRBV21-1 and TRBJ2-1. TRBV21-1 corresponds to a pseudogene. The CDR3 has 16 residues. The CDR3 spells CASSFKSAFGRNEQFF. DNA for the CDR3: TGTGCCAGCAGCTTTAAGTCAGCGTTCGGACGCAATGAGCAGTTCTTC.

The chain combines TRBV19 with TRBJ2-1; the D is unclear. The ends were cut back, 5 bases at V and 5 bases at J, with 10 bases in the middle. The CDR3 consists of 13 residues. Germline CDR1 LNHDA, CDR2 SQIVND (reference sequence). The DNA for the CDR3 is TGTGCCAGTAGTGAAAACCTTGACAATGAGCAGTTCTTC. Translated: CASSENLDNEQFF.

The chain recombines TRBV10-3 with TRBJ2-7, with TRBD1 matching 9 bases. The trim removed 4 bases at V and 3 bases at J, leaving 4 bases unmatched. The CDR3 runs to 14 residues. The V gene's germline CDR1 is ENHRY and CDR2 SYGVKD. In nucleotides, the CDR3 is TGTGCCATCAGTGGCGGGACAGGGTTCTACGAGCAGTACTTC. It is translated as CAISGGTGFYEQYF.

This clone has just one count. The chain couples TRBV9 to TRBJ2-2, with D uncertain. This CDR3 region has 17 residues. CDR1 SGDLS and CDR2 YYNGEE come from the germline V gene. The ends were cut back, 0 bases at V and 2 bases at J, with 14 bases in the middle. The CDR3 DNA is TGTGCCAGCAGCGTAGCAGGTGGAAGCTTAAACACCGGGGAGCTGTTTTTT. This encodes CASSVAGGSLNTGELFF. The full variable domain, with the rest looked up from reference TRBV9 and TRBJ2-2, is DSGVTQTPKHLITATGQRVTLRCSPRSGDLSVYWYQQSLDQGLQFLIQYYNGEERAKGNILERFSAQQFPDLHSELNLSSLELGDSALYFCASSVAGGSLNTGELFFGEGSRLTVL.

This clone was recorded only once. This chain connects TRBV18 to TRBJ2-7, with D uncertain. Per the germline V gene, CDR1 is KGHSH and CDR2 is LQKENI. The V gene lost 5 bases and the J gene lost 7 bases, with 15 bases spanning the gap. This CDR3 spans 13 amino acids. The CDR3 loop reads CASSSKLTWEQYF. The CDR3 DNA reads as TGTGCCAGCTCATCGAAGTTGACTTGGGAGCAGTACTTC.